This T cell receptor (beta chain) was found in a study of blood T cell repertoires in COVID-19 (TCRdb year 2020). Study-wide context: Samples covering the acute and convalescent phases of COVID-19 were provided by collaborators in the United States, Italy and Spain. The prospective study material was composed of cDNA or gDNA derived from T cells, B-cell-depleted T cells, or PBMCs. Deeply sampled blood TCRbeta repertoires from subjects exposed to, actively infected with, or recovered from COVID-19 were included in the dataset. The repertoires were made available in a free public database intended to serve as a resource for research on the immune response to SARS-CoV-2. Samples came from the ongoing ImmuneRACE study (first 160 participants) plus 1,254 subjects from 6 global collaborators. The sample metadata nearly always contained a de-identified subject ID, COVID-19 status, age in years and sex. Where HLA class I and class II types were available, the types were taken from metadata supplied by the sample provider, not from assay-based typing. Beyond this particular receptor, the publication reports: How much clinical and demographic metadata was included differed by source and by participant, and the metadata was provided uncurated.

The immunoSEQ Assay, a bias-controlled multiplex PCR, was used to amplify TCRbeta CDR3 regions from genomic DNA. Per the authors' processing: Within the assay, amplification of reference gene primers was used to estimate how many nucleated cells each sample contained. To quantify the absolute abundance of each unique TCRbeta CDR3 rearrangement, sequence reads were collapsed and filtered. For each sample, productive Simpson clonality was calculated as the square root of Simpson's diversity index across productive rearrangements. TCRdb re-hosts the immuneACCESS table, in-frame sequences only. Its copies lack some clones; in the studies checked, an unresolved V gene accounts for under half of them, and the cause for the rest is not known. The V and J calls and clone size come from that table; D and trimming were worked out from the DNA. The sample records some 120,000 clones, around 81% of which are singletons. The ten largest clones take up over 9.5% of the sample.

Whole blood was collected in K2EDTA tubes by collaborating institutions according to the institutions' own protocols. Collaborator samples were shipped for TCRbeta analysis as frozen whole blood, isolated PBMCs, or DNA extracted from either sample type. Note on this clone: The clone's antigen remains unknown. No much larger clone exists at a distance of one base, and base qualities are not known.

In the germline V gene (reference sequence), CDR1 corresponds to LNHDA and CDR2 to SQIVND. V drops 5 bases and J drops 4 bases, leaving 9 bases in between. Spanning cysteine to phenylalanine, the CDR3 consists of 13 amino acids. Just the 39-base CDR3 DNA is kept, in frame starting at base 1. Rearrangement joined TRBV19 to TRBJ1-5, with the D gene too uncertain to name. The receptor's source is a human donor in a cohort sampled during active COVID-19. The source material was peripheral blood. The DNA is as follows: TGTGCCAGTAGTCCCACAGAGAATCAGCCCCAGCATTTT. Translated, it gives CASSPTENQPQHF.